This TCR beta chain was captured in a study of blood T cell repertoires in COVID-19 (dated by TCRdb to about 2020). Notes on the research overall: Collaborator samples came from the United States, Italy and Spain and covered acute and convalescent phases of COVID-19. The material from the prospective study consisted of cDNA or gDNA derived from T cells, B-cell-depleted T cells, or PBMCs. The samples were drawn from the first 160 participants of the ongoing ImmuneRACE study and from 950 to 1,500 subjects provided by 6 global collaborators. Sample metadata almost always included a de-identified subject ID, COVID-19 status, age in years and sex. The repertoires were released in a freely available public database meant as a resource for research on the immune response to SARS-CoV-2. HLA class I and class II types, where available, came from metadata supplied by the sample provider rather than from assay-based typing. Subjects who had been exposed to COVID-19, were actively infected with it, or had recovered from it provided the deeply sampled blood TCRbeta repertoires that made up the dataset. Results the study describes overall, beyond this receptor: How much clinical and demographic metadata was included differed by source and by participant, and the metadata was provided uncurated.

The germline V gene supplies CDR1 LGHNA and CDR2 YSLEER. Clipping removes 3 bases from V and 14 bases from J, with 2 as the unmatched junction base count. The CDR3 contains 11 residues, cysteine and phenylalanine counted. Only CDR3 DNA is held: 33 bases, read in frame from base 1. Worth noting for this clone: Its antigen is still unknown. It has no much larger one-base neighbor in the sample; base qualities were not kept.

The immunoSEQ Assay, a bias-controlled multiplex PCR, was used to amplify TCRbeta CDR3 regions from genomic DNA. Under the source paper's analysis protocol: The number of nucleated cells in each sample was estimated from the amplification of reference gene primers within the assay. Sequence reads were collapsed and filtered to measure the absolute abundance of every unique TCRbeta CDR3 rearrangement. For each sample, productive Simpson clonality was calculated as the square root of Simpson's diversity index across productive rearrangements. TCRdb provides this immuneACCESS table in a form limited to in-frame rearrangements. Some clones are lacking; in checked studies, under half of them reflect an unresolved V gene, and why the rest are absent is not known. D and trimming come from the DNA, and the V and J calls and clone size come from that table. The sample table contains around 210,000 clones; only one count was recorded for around 88% of them. The top ten constitute around 1.5% of the sample.

Each collaborating institution followed its own protocols to collect whole blood in K2EDTA tubes. For TCRbeta analysis, collaborators shipped samples as frozen whole blood, isolated PBMCs, or DNA extracted from either of those sample types. Source material: peripheral blood. This TCR was recovered from a young man with active or convalescent COVID-19. The rearrangement combines TRBV4-3 with TRBJ2-1; TRBD1 matches 9 bases in the middle. The DNA is as follows: TGCGCCAGCAGCCAGGGGACAGGGAAGTTCTTC. Translated, this gives CASSQGTGKFF.